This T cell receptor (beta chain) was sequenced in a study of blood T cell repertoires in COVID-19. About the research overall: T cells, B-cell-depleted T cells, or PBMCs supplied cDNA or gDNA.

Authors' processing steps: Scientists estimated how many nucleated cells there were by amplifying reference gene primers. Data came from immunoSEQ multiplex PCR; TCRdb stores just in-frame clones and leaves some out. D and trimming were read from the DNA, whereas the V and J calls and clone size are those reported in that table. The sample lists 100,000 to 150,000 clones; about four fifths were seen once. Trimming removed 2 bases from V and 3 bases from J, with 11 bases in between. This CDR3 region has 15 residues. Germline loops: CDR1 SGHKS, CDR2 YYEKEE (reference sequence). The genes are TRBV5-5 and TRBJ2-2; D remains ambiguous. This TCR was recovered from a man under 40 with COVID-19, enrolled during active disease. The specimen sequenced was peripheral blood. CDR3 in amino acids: CASSLSLRDTGELFF. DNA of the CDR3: TGTGCCAGCAGCTTAAGTCTCCGAGACACCGGGGAGCTGTTTTTT.